This T cell receptor beta chain was identified during a study of T cells expressing NK-cell markers. Study-wide background: CD3+CD56+NKG2C+, CD3+CD56+NKG2C- and CD3+CD56-NKG2C+ T cells, once sorted, supplied the TCR beta repertoires. Study-level findings and limits: Top CD8+ clonotypes included the dominant CD3+CD56+NKG2C+ clonotypes in roughly 6 donors. Leadership of the CD3+CD56-NKG2C+ fraction also belonged to these clonotypes in several donors.

This CDR3 comprises 15 residues. The germline gives CDR1 KGHDR, CDR2 SFDVKD. About this clonotype itself: Its antigen remains unidentified.

Making the TCR beta cDNA relied on 5'RACE template switching with UMIs. TCRdb re-called the 5' RACE reads and gives one entry per CDR3 protein, without DNA. Its clone listing holds about 450,000 distinct CDR3 sequences. The V gene is TRBV24-1, the J gene TRBJ2-1; TCRdb calls TRBD1, which cannot be checked without DNA. This clonotype originated in a woman aged 18 to 75 in good health. The sequenced sample was blood T cells: a sorted CD56 or NKG2C T cell subset, CD4+ or CD8+ T cells, or bulk PBMC T cells (not recorded which). The CDR3 is CATSRPRGAVNEQFF.